The 31 T cell receptor beta chains reported below all come from one sample, sequenced in a study of blood T cell repertoires in COVID-19. Clones were read by immunoSEQ multiplex PCR, and TCRdb kept only the in-frame ones, dropping some. Of 65,000 or so clones listed, approximately 90% were seen once; the top ten hold about 9.4%. The sequenced material came from peripheral blood. The origin of the receptors is a human donor with acute or convalescent COVID-19. The donor label of this sample is uncertain.

The chain employs TRBV11-1 and TRBJ1-1; D is possibly TRBD1 (5 bases). V was cut by 3 bases and J by 4 bases, with 12 bases left in between. This CDR3 is built from 14 residues. Germline CDR1 SGHAT, CDR2 FQDESV (reference sequence). The CDR3: CASSFSGLGTEAFF. In nucleotides, the CDR3 is TGTGCCAGCAGCTTTTCAGGGTTGGGCACTGAAGCTTTCTTT.

J is TRBJ1-4 and V is TRBV19; tentative D call: TRBD1 (6 bases). CDR1 is LNHDA and CDR2 is SQIVND in the germline V gene (reference sequence). V was pared by 9 bases and J by 7 bases, with 21 bases between. The CDR3 contains 15 residues. The CDR3 DNA reads as TGTGCCAGCAGTCCGAAGGGGGAGAGGAGTGAAAAACTGTTTTTT. It encodes CASSPKGERSEKLFF.

The chain uses TRBV11-1 and TRBJ2-5, with a weak D call TRBD2 (6 bases). The CDR3 consists of 16 residues. CDR1 is SGHAT and CDR2 is FQDESV in the germline V gene (reference sequence). The V and J ends lost 3 bases and 2 bases respectively, with 16 bases between them. CDR3 sequence reads: CASSLEGGWRQETQYF. The CDR3 nucleotides read TGTGCCAGCAGCTTGGAGGGTGGATGGAGGCAAGAGACCCAGTACTTC.

Only one count was recorded for this clone. The rearrangement links TRBV5-1 to TRBJ1-1, with D possibly TRBD1 on 6 matching bases. This CDR3 region has 16 residues. Germline V gene data show CDR1 as SGHRS and CDR2 as YFSETQ. V lost 0 bases and J lost 4, with 16 bases in between. The CDR3 loop reads CASSLVPATQGTEAFF. DNA for the CDR3: TGCGCCAGCAGCTTGGTACCAGCCACACAGGGCACTGAAGCTTTCTTT.

The rearrangement joins TRBV24-1 to TRBJ2-5, with TRBD2 matching 9 bases. Germline V lookup: CDR1 KGHDR, CDR2 SFDVKD. The trim removed 4 bases at V and 1 base at J, leaving 9 bases unmatched. The CDR3 is 17 amino acids. CDR3 coding DNA: TGTGCCACCAGTGACCCGGCCAGCGGGGGGTTCCAAGAGACCCAGTACTTC. Translated, it gives CATSDPASGGFQETQYF.

The chain carries TRBV12-3 or TRBV12-4 and TRBJ2-1; D not certain. The CDR3 has 12 residues. V was clipped by 6 bases and J by 15 bases, with 18 bases between them. The CDR3 loop reads CASSPVAAWPFF. In DNA, the CDR3 is TGTGCCAGCAGCCCTGTGGCGGCATGGCCGTTCTTC.

This chain uses TRBV7-8 with TRBJ2-5, with D tentatively TRBD1 (6 bases). The V gene's germline CDR1 is SGHVS and CDR2 FQNEAQ. V lost 0 bases, J lost 4 bases, and 9 bases lay in between. This CDR3 is 14 amino acids long. Written as DNA, the CDR3 is TGTGCCAGCAGCTTAGCTGGGGGCCCAGAGACCCAGTACTTC. Protein sequence: CASSLAGGPETQYF.

The rearrangement links TRBV11-1 to TRBJ1-3, with unresolved D. Germline CDR1 is SGHAT and CDR2 is FQDESV (reference sequence). V was cut by 4 bases and J by 7 bases, with 14 bases left in between. The CDR3 is made up of 14 amino acids. The CDR3 bases are TGTGCCAGCAGCTCCAACCAAGGCGGGAACACCATATATTTT. It translates to CASSSNQGGNTIYF.

V and J are TRBV7-2 and TRBJ2-3; D is possibly TRBD2 (5 bases). The ends were cut back, 5 bases at V and 8 bases at J, with 14 bases in the middle. Germline CDR1 and CDR2: SGHTA and FQGNSA. The CDR3 is 13 residues long. The CDR3 DNA sequence: TGTGCCAGCAGCCCGGCGGGTTACGGTACGCAGTATTTT. This sequence encodes CASSPAGYGTQYF.

The chain carries TRBV10-3 and TRBJ2-3; the match to TRBD2 covers 10 bases. The CDR3 totals 14 residues. CDR1 is ENHRY and CDR2 is SYGVKD in the germline V gene. Trimming cost V 9 bases and J 0 bases; bases outside gene matches: 3. CDR3 amino acids: CAITSGDSTDTQYF. The CDR3 DNA follows: TGTGCCATTACTAGCGGGGATAGCACAGATACGCAGTATTTT.

The V gene is TRBV30, the J gene TRBJ1-2; 7 bases are shared with TRBD1. The CDR3 is 12 amino acids. From germline, CDR1 is GTSNPN and CDR2 SVGIG (reference sequence). J was trimmed by 10 bases and V by 1 base; bases with no gene match: 6. CDR3 sequence: CAWSASDRAYTF. The CDR3 nucleotides read TGTGCCTGGAGTGCCTCCGACAGGGCCTACACCTTC.

The V gene is TRBV19, the J gene TRBJ2-5, with D maybe TRBD2 (5 bases). The CDR3 length is 14 residues. V lost 1 base and J lost 5, with 11 bases in between. Germline loops: CDR1 LNHDA, CDR2 SQIVND (reference sequence). As DNA, the CDR3 is TGTGCCAGTAGTATAGGGTCAGGCGGGGAGACCCAGTACTTC. This encodes CASSIGSGGETQYF.

This clone was detected only a few times. The V call is TRBV10-1, the J call TRBJ1-3; TRBD1 aligns across 7 bases. Germline loops: CDR1 WNHNN, CDR2 SYGVQD (reference sequence). Trimming removed 8 bases from V and 0 bases from J; junction bases left unmatched: 1. The CDR3 totals 13 residues. CDR3 region: CASRDSSGNTIYF. CDR3 nucleotide sequence: TGCGCCAGCCGGGACAGCTCTGGAAACACCATATATTTT.

The V and J genes are TRBV18 and TRBJ1-4; D may be TRBD1 (6 bases). V was shortened by 0 bases and J by 4 bases, with 24 bases between the two germline ends. This CDR3 contains 20 residues. Germline V gene sequence: CDR1 KGHSH, CDR2 LQKENI. CDR3 coding DNA: TGTGCCAGCTCACCACCGATCGACCGACCGGGACGCAGGGGTAATGAAAAACTGTTTTTT. Translation: CASSPPIDRPGRRGNEKLFF. The full variable domain, in which reference TRBV18 and TRBJ1-4 provide the parts outside the CDR3, is NAGVMQNPRHLVRRRGQEARLRCSPMKGHSHVYWYRQLPEEGLKFMVYLQKENIIDESGMPKERFSAEFPKEGPSILRIQQVVRGDSAAYFCASSPPIDRPGRRGNEKLFFGSGTQLSVL.

The rearrangement uses TRBV3-1 (or the pseudogene TRBV3-2) and TRBJ2-1; 9 bases fit TRBD2. The germline gives CDR1 LGHDT, CDR2 YNNKEL (reference sequence). The CDR3 loop spans 16 amino acids. The V gene end was trimmed by 4 bases and the J gene end by 5 bases; junction bases not matched to a gene: 9. CDR3 sequence: CASSRERAGGDNEQFF. In nucleotides, the CDR3 is TGTGCCAGCAGCCGAGAGCGAGCGGGGGGTGACAATGAGCAGTTCTTC.

The chain has TRBV10-3 and TRBJ2-7, with TRBD1 identical over 8 bases. The CDR3 contains 15 residues. Germline V gives CDR1 ENHRY, CDR2 SYGVKD. J gave up 1 base and V 2 bases, and 4 bases lay outside the gene matches. The CDR3 sequence: CAISEPGGNSYEQYF. Here the CDR3 DNA reads TGTGCCATCAGTGAGCCAGGGGGCAATTCCTACGAGCAGTACTTC.

The chain is built from TRBV11-2 and TRBJ1-4, with D maybe TRBD1 (6 bases). Germline V CDR1 and CDR2: SGHAT, FQNNGV. This CDR3 comprises 11 residues. V was trimmed by 5 bases and J by 12 bases, leaving 10 bases between them. The CDR3 bases are TGTGCCAGCAGCATAGGGACACAACTGTTTTTT. Protein sequence: CASSIGTQLFF. Supplemented by reference TRBV11-2 and TRBJ1-4, the full variable domain reads EAGVAQSPRYKIIEKRQSVAFWCNPISGHATLYWYQQILGQGPKLLIQFQNNGVVDDSQLPKDRFSAERLKGVDSTLKIQPAKLEDSAVYLCASSIGTQLFFGSGTQLSVL.

This rearrangement joins TRBV18 to TRBJ1-4, with TRBD1 matching 10 bases. Germline CDR1 reads KGHSH; CDR2 reads LQKENI. V was pared by 7 bases and J by 8 bases, with 7 bases of the junction left unmatched. The CDR3 length is 14 residues. CDR3 in DNA: TGTGCCAGCTTCCTGGACAGGGGGGACGAAAAACTGTTTTTT. Its translation: CASFLDRGDEKLFF.

The CDR3 nucleotides are TGTGCCAGCAGCTTAGCCCGGGGTGGGGAATACTCTGGAAACACCATATATTTT. Its translation: CASSLARGGEYSGNTIYF. J is TRBJ1-3 and V is TRBV7-9; the D is unclear. Germline CDR1 reads SEHNR; CDR2 reads FQNEAQ (reference sequence). The CDR3 covers 18 residues. V lost 0 bases and J 0 bases, leaving 15 bases between the germline ends.

This clone occurred once. CDR3 protein: CASSLVAGGINEQFF. CDR3 DNA: TGCGCCAGCAGCTTGGTAGCCGGGGGTATAAATGAGCAGTTCTTC. V is TRBV5-1 and J is TRBJ2-1; a weak D match, TRBD2 (6 bases). The CDR3 has 15 residues. Germline V gives CDR1 SGHRS, CDR2 YFSETQ. V was pared by 0 bases and J by 7 bases, with 14 bases between.

The chain is built from TRBV6-5 and TRBJ2-3, with 8 bases aligning to TRBD1. Germline V gives CDR1 MNHEY, CDR2 SVGAGI. CDR3 size: 14 residues. V dropped 7 bases and J dropped 1; count of bases not matched to a gene: 4. CDR3 nucleotides: TGTGCCAGCAAATCGACAGGGGGCACAGATACGCAGTATTTT. This encodes CASKSTGGTDTQYF.

The V gene is TRBV7-6, the J gene TRBJ1-2; 7 bases align to TRBD1. The CDR3 consists of 15 residues. Germline V lookup: CDR1 SGHVS, CDR2 FNYEAQ. The junction had 10 bases not matched to a gene; V was cut back by 5 bases and J by 4 bases. For the CDR3, the DNA is TGTGCCAGCAGCCCAGGGGCAGGGGGGACCTATGGCTACACCTTC. This translates into CASSPGAGGTYGYTF.

In this sample, this clone turned up a few times. The chain joins TRBV3-1 (or the pseudogene TRBV3-2) to TRBJ1-6; possibly TRBD1 for D (5 bases). CDR1 LGHDT and CDR2 YNNKEL come from the germline V gene (reference sequence). The length of the CDR3 is 13 residues. V was shortened by 3 bases and J by 10 bases, with 10 bases between the two germline ends. For the CDR3, the DNA is TGTGCCAGCAGCCAGGGGCTTAGGTCACCCCTCCACTTT. Its translation: CASSQGLRSPLHF.

This rearrangement joins TRBV28 to TRBJ2-1; 16 nucleotides align to TRBD2. This CDR3 region has 15 residues. Germline trimming cut 6 bases from V and 9 bases from J; bases unmatched to any gene: 5. Germline V gene data show CDR1 as MDHEN and CDR2 as SYDVKM. The DNA of the CDR3 is TGTGCCAGCAGGCTGGGACTAGCGGGAGGGTTTGAGCAGTTCTTC. Translating it yields CASRLGLAGGFEQFF.

The CDR3 sequence is CASSTRQRNTEAFF. The CDR3 region has the DNA TGTGCCAGTAGTACAAGACAGAGGAACACTGAAGCTTTCTTT. The gene calls are TRBV19 and TRBJ1-1; D may be TRBD1 (5 bases). Germline values: CDR1 LNHDA, CDR2 SQIVND (reference sequence). V was clipped by 4 bases and J by 1 base, with 10 bases between them. The CDR3 is 14 amino acids.

This clone came up a few times. The J gene is TRBJ2-2, the V gene TRBV3-1 (or the pseudogene TRBV3-2), with D possibly being TRBD2 (5 bases). V lost 0 bases and J lost 3, with 17 bases in between. This CDR3 region has 18 residues. Germline values: CDR1 LGHDT, CDR2 YNNKEL (reference sequence). In DNA form, the CDR3 reads TGTGCCAGCAGCCAAGAAGCCTTGCTAGCTGAAGACACCGGGGAGCTGTTTTTT. It specifies CASSQEALLAEDTGELFF.

The rearrangement uses TRBV7-8 and TRBJ2-7; D remains unclear. This CDR3 is 12 amino acids long. CDR1 is SGHVS, CDR2 FQNEAQ, per germline. With 5 bases removed from V and 7 bases from J, the gap between germline ends came to 12 bases. DNA for the CDR3: TGTGCCAGCAGCCTAACCCCCCGGGAGCAGTACTTC. It specifies CASSLTPREQYF.

The V call is TRBV15, the J call TRBJ1-2, with TRBD1 identical over 8 bases. This CDR3 has 14 amino acids. Germline loops: CDR1 LNHNV, CDR2 YYDKDF (reference sequence). V shed 5 bases and J 8 bases; nucleotides not matched to a gene: 10. CDR3 sequence reads: CATSYSGQALGYTF. CDR3 nucleotides: TGTGCCACCAGCTACTCGGGACAGGCATTAGGCTACACCTTC.

V gene TRBV27 combines with J gene TRBJ2-7, with 10 bases that match TRBD2. Trimming cost V 1 base and J 0 bases; bases outside gene matches: 3. From germline, CDR1 is MNHEY and CDR2 SMNVEV (reference sequence). The CDR3 sequence is 16 residues long. CDR3 loop: CASSLFRTSGSYEQYF. The CDR3, as DNA: TGTGCCAGCAGTTTATTCCGGACTAGCGGCTCCTACGAGCAGTACTTC.

The genes are TRBV19 and TRBJ1-2, with unresolved D. Germline V gives CDR1 LNHDA, CDR2 SQIVND (reference sequence). Trimming cost V 6 bases and J 0 bases, with 11 bases left between them. The CDR3 is 14 residues long. For the CDR3, the DNA is TGTGCCAGTAGAGATTCACCAGCTAACTATGGCTACACCTTC. Its translation is CASRDSPANYGYTF.

The V gene is TRBV6-1, the J gene TRBJ2-7, with 8 positions matching TRBD2. Germline V gives CDR1 MNHNS, CDR2 SASEGT. The CDR3 is 15 amino acids. The junction had 4 bases not matched to a gene; V was cut back by 1 base and J by 2 bases. The CDR3 here is CASSEDSGEAYEQYF. In DNA, the CDR3 is TGTGCCAGCAGTGAAGATAGCGGGGAGGCCTACGAGCAGTACTTC.